These 3 T cell receptor beta chains were all obtained from the same sample, sequenced in a study of breast tumors, draining lymph nodes, adjacent tissues. Axillary draining lymph nodes of breast cancer patients supplied the node samples. TCRdb independently ran MiXCR on the multiplex PCR reads; one entry per CDR3 protein. Of some 150,000 distinct CDR3 sequences in the sample, 20% to 25% were seen once. Material: axillary lymph node tissue. The source of these receptors is a female donor with breast cancer. Some clones in this sample may be carry-over from other donors' samples.

As to this clonotype: Just one base apart from a much larger clone, this may be a read error. The chain combines TRBV7-9 with TRBJ2-1, with TRBD1 matching 12 bases. The CDR3 is 15 amino acids. Germline-derived CDR1 and CDR2 are SEHNR and FQNEAQ (reference sequence). The DNA of the CDR3 is TGTGCCAGCAGCCTAGCGGGACAGGGGGCCGATGAGCAGCTCTTC. It translates to CASSLAGQGADEQLF.

In this sample, this clonotype turned up many times. The chain joins TRBV7-9 to TRBJ1-6, with D maybe TRBD1 (6 bases). V was shortened by 5 bases and J by 7 bases, with 15 bases between the two germline ends. The CDR3 consists of 15 residues. The germline CDR1 and CDR2 sequences are SEHNR and FQNEAQ (reference sequence). The CDR3 region has the DNA TGTGCCAGCAGCCTAGGGGGGATACCGAATTCACCCCTCCACTTT. Its translation is CASSLGGIPNSPLHF.

This clonotype was recorded many times. The chain is built from TRBV20-1 and TRBJ2-7; maybe TRBD1 (6 bases). From germline, CDR1 is DFQATT and CDR2 SNEGSKA (reference sequence). The germline V and J ends were trimmed by 6 bases and 4 bases, with 13 bases remaining between them. The CDR3 spans 12 residues. CDR3 nucleotide sequence: TGCAGTGCAATAAGACAGGCGTACGAGCAGTACTTC. Protein sequence: CSAIRQAYEQYF.